The 20 T cell receptor beta chains listed next were all sequenced from one sample in a study of blood T cells in healthy people across ages. Primers used in a second PCR of about 6 to 11 cycles were a sample-barcoded 5' primer and a J-beta primer mix. MiXCR, applied by TCRdb to the 5' RACE reads, yields one record per CDR3 protein. The table records around 1.5 million distinct CDR3 sequences, roughly 45% of them present only once. Sequenced: blood. Receptors originate from a woman aged 18-35 years in good health.

The genes are TRBV20-1 and TRBJ1-1; D unclear. The CDR3 has 12 amino acids. Trimming cost V 4 bases and J 5 bases, with 11 bases left between them. CDR1 DFQATT and CDR2 SNEGSKA come from the germline V gene (reference sequence). This CDR3 is CSATLQSTEAFF. Here the CDR3 DNA reads TGCAGTGCTACCCTACAAAGTACTGAAGCTTTCTTT.

This chain joins TRBV15 and TRBJ1-1, with TRBD1 matching over 7 bases. This CDR3 comprises 15 residues. Germline V gene sequence: CDR1 LNHNV, CDR2 YYDKDF (reference sequence). Unmatched junction bases numbered 7, after V lost 0 bases and J lost 6 bases. The CDR3 sequence is CATSRDPGGNSEAFF. The CDR3 DNA reads as TGTGCCACCAGCAGAGATCCAGGGGGTAACTCTGAAGCTTTCTTT.

This clonotype occurred a few times. The chain recombines TRBV5-1 with TRBJ1-1; D uncertain. Trimming pared 3 bases from V and 3 bases from J, leaving 9 bases between. From germline, CDR1 is SGHRS and CDR2 YFSETQ. The CDR3 is made up of 13 amino acids. In nucleotides, the CDR3 is TGCGCCAGCAGCTCTTGGTCAGACACTGAAGCTTTCTTT. Its protein product is CASSSWSDTEAFF. Filled out from reference TRBV5-1 and TRBJ1-1, the complete variable domain reads KAGVTQTPRYLIKTRGQQVTLSCSPISGHRSVSWYQQTPGQGLQFLFEYFSETQRNKGNFPGRFSGRQFSNSRSEMNVSTLELGDSALYLCASSSWSDTEAFFGQGTRLTVV.

Only a few counts were recorded for this clonotype. The chain recombines TRBV29-1 with TRBJ2-4, with D possibly TRBD2 on 6 matching bases. The CDR3 runs to 12 residues. V was cut by 4 bases and J by 4 bases, with 8 bases left in between. Germline values: CDR1 SQVTM, CDR2 ANQGSEA. The CDR3 DNA follows: TGCAGCGTTGCGGGGGAAAAAAACATTCAGTACTTC. Translation: CSVAGEKNIQYF.

The V call is TRBV9, the J call TRBJ2-7, with D unclear. The J call may be incorrect, as the DNA end agrees better with TRBJ2-5. The CDR3 runs 14 residues. Looked up from germline, CDR1 is SGDLS and CDR2 is YYNGEE. The CDR3 region has the DNA TGTGCCAGCAGCGCGGCTGCCCCGGAGGAGACCCAGTACTTC. Amino acids: CASSAAAPEETQYF.

The V gene is TRBV7-2, the J gene TRBJ2-5; D is unclear. Germline V gene sequence: CDR1 SGHTA, CDR2 FQGNSA. V was pared by 5 bases and J by 0 bases, with 16 bases between. The CDR3 has 16 residues. CDR3 in DNA: TGTGCCAGCAGCCAGTGGGCGCTGAGGAACCAAGAGACCCAGTACTTC. It is translated as CASSQWALRNQETQYF. The full variable domain, in which reference TRBV7-2 and TRBJ2-5 provide the parts outside the CDR3, is GAGVSQSPSNKVTEKGKDVELRCDPISGHTALYWYRQSLGQGLEFLIYFQGNSAPDKSGLPSDRFSAERTGGSVSTLTIQRTQQEDSAVYLCASSQWALRNQETQYFGPGTRLLVL.

This clonotype was recorded only once. The rearrangement uses TRBV28 and TRBJ1-4; D is perhaps TRBD1 (5 bases). The germline V gene has CDR1 MDHEN and CDR2 SYDVKM. The CDR3 has 13 residues. Trimming removed 2 bases at V and 10 bases at J, with 11 bases between. The CDR3 region is CASSLGAVGKLFF. The CDR3 DNA is TGTGCCAGCAGTTTAGGGGCCGTCGGAAAACTGTTTTTT.

This clonotype was seen a few times. V usage is TRBV12-3 or TRBV12-4 and J usage is TRBJ2-7, with a weak D call TRBD2 (7 bases). Trimming cost V 4 bases and J 5 bases, with 15 bases left between them. This CDR3 region has 14 residues. CDR3 DNA sequence: TGTGCCAGCAGTTCAGAGGGGGGGTCCCACGAGCAGTACTTC. Protein product: CASSSEGGSHEQYF.

The chain uses TRBV6-1 and TRBJ1-1, with D unresolved. V lost 6 bases and J 5 bases, leaving 16 bases between the germline ends. CDR3 length: 14 residues. Germline loops: CDR1 MNHNS, CDR2 SASEGT. This CDR3 is CASSQLAIKTEAFF. In DNA, the CDR3 is TGTGCCAGCAGCCAACTAGCTATAAAGACTGAAGCTTTCTTT.

This rearrangement joins TRBV18 to TRBJ2-7, with 11 bases identical to TRBD2. Germline V gives CDR1 KGHSH, CDR2 LQKENI. Unmatched junction bases numbered 7, after V lost 3 bases and J lost 9 bases. The CDR3 length is 14 residues. CDR3 nucleotides: TGTGCCAGCTCACCGAAGCTAGCGGGGGGTGTGCAGTACTTC. Translated, it gives CASSPKLAGGVQYF.

CDR3 sequence reads: CASSFSQGARYEQYF. The CDR3 DNA reads TGTGCCAGCAGTTTTTCCCAGGGGGCTAGGTACGAGCAGTACTTC. V gene TRBV27 combines with J gene TRBJ2-4, with 8 positions matching TRBD1. Judging by the DNA end, TRBJ2-7 fits better; the J call may be wrong. The CDR3 totals 15 residues. The germline V gene encodes CDR1 MNHEY and CDR2 SMNVEV (reference sequence).

This clonotype was detected a few times. The CDR3 is CASSLQPYYGYTF. Written as DNA, the CDR3 is TGTGCCAGCAGTTTACAGCCTTACTATGGCTACACCTTC. The chain uses TRBV28 and TRBJ1-2; the D is unclear. CDR3 length: 13 residues. Germline lookup yields CDR1 MDHEN and CDR2 SYDVKM. Between the trimmed V and J ends, which lost 2 bases and 3 bases, there was a span of 7 bases.

The chain carries TRBV3-1 and TRBJ1-2, with D tentatively TRBD1 (6 bases). Germline V gene lookup returns CDR1 LGHDT and CDR2 YNNKEL (reference sequence). This CDR3 is 14 amino acids long. V dropped 4 bases and J dropped 6 bases, with 15 bases sitting between them. CDR3 residues: CASSPRGGSNGYTF. The CDR3 bases are TGTGCCAGCAGCCCGCGAGGGGGATCGAATGGCTACACCTTC.

The V gene is TRBV7-9, the J gene TRBJ1-2; 9 bases map to TRBD1. The germline V gene encodes CDR1 SEHNR and CDR2 FQNEAQ (reference sequence). The length of the CDR3 is 16 residues. V shed 2 bases, J shed 2 bases, and the junction held 6 bases outside the gene matches. CDR3 DNA: TGTGCCAGCAGCTTAACTGGGACAGGGACCAACTATGGCTACACCTTC. Amino acids: CASSLTGTGTNYGYTF.

The CDR3 protein is CASSEYEGGAYNEQFF. As DNA, the CDR3 is TGTGCCAGCAGTGAATATGAGGGAGGAGCCTACAATGAGCAGTTCTTC. The chain carries TRBV25-1 and TRBJ2-1, with D possibly being TRBD2 (6 bases). This CDR3 contains 16 residues. Looked up from germline, CDR1 is MGHDK and CDR2 is SYGVNS. The V gene lost 0 bases and the J gene lost 2 bases, with 11 bases spanning the gap.

This clonotype was detected a few times. V and J are TRBV20-1 and TRBJ1-6; 8 nucleotides line up with TRBD1. The CDR3 has 14 residues. Germline CDR1 and CDR2: DFQATT and SNEGSKA (reference sequence). The V and J ends lost 6 bases and 7 bases, in that order; junction bases with no gene match: 8. CDR3 bases: TGCAGTGCGACGGTGGGACAGGTGAATTCACCCCTCCACTTT. Its translation: CSATVGQVNSPLHF.

This clonotype has only a few counts. The chain has TRBV20-1 and TRBJ2-5, with 11 bases lining up with TRBD2. Per the germline V gene, CDR1 is DFQATT and CDR2 is SNEGSKA (reference sequence). The CDR3 consists of 14 residues. Trimming cost V 2 bases and J 8 bases; bases outside gene matches: 7. CDR3 sequence reads: CSARSLGLAETQYF. The CDR3 DNA reads as TGCAGTGCTAGATCCCTGGGACTAGCGGAAACCCAGTACTTC.

Ten or more counts support this clonotype. The rearrangement links TRBV9 to TRBJ2-7, with D unresolved. V was clipped by 0 bases and J by 1 base, with 11 bases between them. CDR1 and CDR2 from the germline V gene are SGDLS and YYNGEE. The CDR3 consists of 15 residues. The CDR3 loop reads CASSVGLNPSYEQYF. Here the CDR3 DNA reads TGTGCCAGCAGCGTAGGTCTCAACCCTTCCTACGAGCAGTACTTC.

The V gene is TRBV20-1, the J gene TRBJ1-5; D ambiguous. The V end lost 8 bases, the J end lost 0 bases, and 8 bases lay between the germline ends. CDR1 is DFQATT, CDR2 SNEGSKA, per germline (reference sequence). The CDR3 length is 12 residues. CDR3 amino acids: CSFRNSNQPQHF. For the CDR3, the DNA is TGCAGTTTCCGGAATAGCAATCAGCCCCAGCATTTT.

There are many counts of this clonotype. This chain links TRBV10-3 with TRBJ2-3; D may be TRBD2 (6 bases). Germline CDR1 reads ENHRY; CDR2 reads SYGVKD. The CDR3 length is 16 residues. With 0 bases removed from V and 2 bases from J, the gap between germline ends came to 12 bases. The CDR3 region is CAISESLREVTDTQYF. DNA for the CDR3: TGTGCCATCAGTGAGTCGTTGAGGGAGGTCACAGATACGCAGTATTTT.